These 3 T cell receptor beta chains share one sample of origin, sequenced in a study of tumor-infiltrating lymphocytes in localized non-small cell lung cancer (dated by TCRdb to about 2021). Library preparation employed the immunoSEQ multiplex PCR assay. TCRdb holds this immuneACCESS table with in-frame rearrangements only. Some clones are missing; in checked studies, unresolved V genes explain under half, and the rest has no known cause. Recorded for this sample are 2,500 to 3,000 clones; about 60% of them occurred a single time. Of the sample, less than 10% falls within the top ten clones. Sequences were obtained from uninvolved lung tissue not adjacent to the tumor. These receptors all come from a human donor with non-small cell lung cancer.

This rearrangement joins TRBV2 to TRBJ2-7, with TRBD2 matching 7 bases. This CDR3 has 13 residues. After removal of 4 bases from V and 5 bases from J, the junction contained 5 bases not matched to a gene. The germline gives CDR1 SNHLY, CDR2 FYNNEI. CDR3 region: CASSGGSIDEQYF. The CDR3 coding sequence is TGTGCCAGCAGTGGCGGGAGTATCGACGAGCAGTACTTC.

This clone was detected a few times. The DNA for the CDR3 is TGCGCCAGCAGCTTGGAACAGGCGGACTATGGCTACACCTTC. Protein sequence: CASSLEQADYGYTF. The V call is TRBV5-1, the J call TRBJ1-2; a weak D match, TRBD1 (5 bases). The CDR3 is 14 residues long. V lost 0 bases to trimming and J lost 3 bases, with 9 bases between them. Germline V gene data show CDR1 as SGHRS and CDR2 as YFSETQ.

The gene calls are TRBV2 and TRBJ2-1; D perhaps matches TRBD1 (5 bases). Germline CDR1 SNHLY, CDR2 FYNNEI. Trimming left V 4 bases short and J 8 bases short, with 12 bases between. The CDR3 loop spans 13 amino acids. As DNA, the CDR3 is TGTGCCAGCAGTGCCCAGGGTTACGATGAGCAGTTCTTC. This encodes CASSAQGYDEQFF.